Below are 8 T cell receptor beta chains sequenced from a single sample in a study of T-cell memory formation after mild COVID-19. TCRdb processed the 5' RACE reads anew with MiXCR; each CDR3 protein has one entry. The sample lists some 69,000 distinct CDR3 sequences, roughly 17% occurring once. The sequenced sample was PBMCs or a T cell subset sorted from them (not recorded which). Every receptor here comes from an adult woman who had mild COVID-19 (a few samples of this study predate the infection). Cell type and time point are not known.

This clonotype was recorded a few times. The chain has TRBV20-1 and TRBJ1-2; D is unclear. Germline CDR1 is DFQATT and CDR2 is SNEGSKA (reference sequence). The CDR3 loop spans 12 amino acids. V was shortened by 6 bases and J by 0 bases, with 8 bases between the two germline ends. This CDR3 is CSAASANYGYTF. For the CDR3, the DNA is TGCAGTGCCGCGTCCGCTAACTATGGCTACACCTTC.

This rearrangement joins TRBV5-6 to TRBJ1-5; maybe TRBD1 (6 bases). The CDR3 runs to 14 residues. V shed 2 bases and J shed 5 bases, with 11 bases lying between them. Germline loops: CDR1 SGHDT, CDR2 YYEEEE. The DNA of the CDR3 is TGTGCCAGCAGCTTCGGGGCAGGGGATCAGCCCCAGCATTTT. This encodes CASSFGAGDQPQHF. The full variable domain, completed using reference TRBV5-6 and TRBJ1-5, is DAGVTQSPTHLIKTRGQQVTLRCSPKSGHDTVSWYQQALGQGPQFIFQYYEEEERQRGNFPDRFSGHQFPNYSSELNVNALLLGDSALYLCASSFGAGDQPQHFGDGTRLSIL.

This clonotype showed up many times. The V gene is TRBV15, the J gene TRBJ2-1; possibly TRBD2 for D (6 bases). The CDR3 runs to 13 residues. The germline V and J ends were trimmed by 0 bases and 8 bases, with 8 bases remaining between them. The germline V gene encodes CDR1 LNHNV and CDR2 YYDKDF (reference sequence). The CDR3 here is CATSRDGGDEQFF. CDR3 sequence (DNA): TGTGCCACCAGCAGAGATGGCGGGGATGAGCAGTTCTTC.

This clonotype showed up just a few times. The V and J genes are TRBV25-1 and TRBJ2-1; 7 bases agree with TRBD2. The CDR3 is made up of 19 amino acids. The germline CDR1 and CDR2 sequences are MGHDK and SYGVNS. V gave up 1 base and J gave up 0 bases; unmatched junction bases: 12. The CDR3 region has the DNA TGTGCCAGCAGTGAATTAGGTCCTAGCGGATTGAGCTCCTACAATGAGCAGTTCTTC. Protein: CASSELGPSGLSSYNEQFF.

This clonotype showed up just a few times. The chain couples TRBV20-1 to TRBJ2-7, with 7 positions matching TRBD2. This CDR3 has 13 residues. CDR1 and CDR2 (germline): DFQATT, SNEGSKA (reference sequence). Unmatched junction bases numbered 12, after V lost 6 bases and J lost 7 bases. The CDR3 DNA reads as TGCAGTGCGCGAGCCCGACTAGCTAGGGAGCAGTACTTC. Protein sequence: CSARARLAREQYF.

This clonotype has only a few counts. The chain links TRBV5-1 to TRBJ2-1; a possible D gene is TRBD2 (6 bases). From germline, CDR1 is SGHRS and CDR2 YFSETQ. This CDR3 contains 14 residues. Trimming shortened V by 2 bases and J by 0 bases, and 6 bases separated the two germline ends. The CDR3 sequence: CASSFGGSYNEQFF. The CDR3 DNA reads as TGCGCCAGCAGCTTCGGGGGCTCCTACAATGAGCAGTTCTTC.

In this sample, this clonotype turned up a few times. The CDR3 is CASSTSGRGEQFF. The CDR3 nucleotides are TGTGCCAGCAGTACTAGCGGGAGGGGTGAGCAGTTCTTC. The chain recombines TRBV6-5 with TRBJ2-1, with 13 nucleotides matching TRBD2. The ends lost 5 bases at V and 9 bases at J; junction bases unmatched: 1. Germline lookup yields CDR1 MNHEY and CDR2 SVGAGI. The CDR3 loop spans 13 amino acids.

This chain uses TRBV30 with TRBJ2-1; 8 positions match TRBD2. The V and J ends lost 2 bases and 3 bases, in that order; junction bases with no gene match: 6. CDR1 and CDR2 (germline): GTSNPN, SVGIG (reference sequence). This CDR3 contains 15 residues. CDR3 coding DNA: TGTGCCTGGAGTACTGGTAGCGGGAACTACAATGAGCAGTTCTTC. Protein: CAWSTGSGNYNEQFF.